This T cell receptor beta chain was sequenced during a study of T cell responses to AZD1222 COVID-19 vaccine. A word on this clone: Its specificity is unknown.

Method: immunoSEQ multiplex PCR; TCRdb's copy keeps in-frame clones and lacks some. Among more than 150,000 clones listed, 90% to 95% were seen once. The CDR3 totals 14 residues. Trimming pared 6 bases from V and 2 bases from J, leaving 10 bases between. Germline values: CDR1 MNHEY, CDR2 SVGAGI. Overall study findings and caveats: Seropositivity was recorded at baseline in only 5 or 6 AZD1222 recipients. Repertoires in all cases were sampled only once the peak T cell response had passed. Among the donors, most were white British and more were female, and clonal diversity was possibly underestimated.

V usage is TRBV6-5 and J usage is TRBJ2-2; D is ambiguous. The sample was peripheral blood, taken on day 0 of AZD1222 vaccination. The clonotype comes from an adult in good health. DNA for the CDR3: TGTGCCAGCAGCGGGTCCTATAACACCGGGGAGCTGTTTTTT. This encodes CASSGSYNTGELFF.